Shown below are 19 T cell receptor beta chains from a single sample sequenced in a study of blood T cell repertoires in COVID-19. Here immunoSEQ multiplex PCR was the method, and the copy in TCRdb shows in-frame clones only, minus some. The sample lists 200,000 to 250,000 clones, 75% to 85% seen once, with 1.3% in the top ten. Material: peripheral blood. The source of these receptors is a young woman with COVID-19, enrolled during active disease.

This rearrangement joins TRBV30 to TRBJ2-3; 10 nucleotides match TRBD2. The length of the CDR3 is 13 residues. Looked up from germline, CDR1 is GTSNPN and CDR2 is SVGIG (reference sequence). CDR3: CAQAGGITDTQYF. CDR3 in DNA: TGTGCACAAGCGGGAGGGATCACAGATACGCAGTATTTT.

This clone is a singleton in its sample. The gene calls are TRBV3-1 (or the pseudogene TRBV3-2) and TRBJ1-2, with TRBD1 identical over 8 bases. V lost 6 bases and J lost 2; bases outside the gene matches: 8. The CDR3 sequence is 15 residues long. Germline assignment: CDR1 LGHDT and CDR2 YNNKEL (reference sequence). The CDR3 region has the DNA TGTGCCAGCAGTCCTGACAGGGGATACAACTATGGCTACACCTTC. As protein: CASSPDRGYNYGYTF.

J is TRBJ2-7 and V is TRBV5-6; TRBD2 matches at 12 bases. Per germline, CDR1 SGHDT and CDR2 YYEEEE. The CDR3 is 16 amino acids. After removal of 3 bases from V and 3 bases from J, the junction contained 7 bases not matched to a gene. Here the CDR3 DNA reads TGTGCCAGCAGCTCTTTACTAGCGGGGGGATTCTACGAGCAGTACTTC. As protein: CASSSLLAGGFYEQYF.

This clone was observed once. The rearrangement links TRBV3-1 (or the pseudogene TRBV3-2) to TRBJ1-5, with 8 bases fitting TRBD1. Germline V gives CDR1 LGHDT, CDR2 YNNKEL (reference sequence). The J segment lost 1 base and the V segment lost 4 bases, leaving 0 bases of the junction unmatched. This CDR3 has 14 amino acids. The CDR3 bases are TGTGCCAGCAGCCGACAGGGGAGCAATCAGCCCCAGCATTTT. It specifies CASSRQGSNQPQHF.

In this sample, this clone turned up a few times. The chain uses TRBV10-3 and TRBJ2-1; D possibly corresponds to TRBD1 (5 bases). The length of the CDR3 is 14 residues. V lost 10 bases to trimming and J lost 3 bases, with 16 bases between them. Germline-derived CDR1 and CDR2 are ENHRY and SYGVKD. CDR3 bases: TGTGCCACAGCCGAGGACACCCTCTACAATGAGCAGTTCTTC. Translated, it gives CATAEDTLYNEQFF.

The table lists this clone with a count of one. This chain uses TRBV4-3 with TRBJ2-5; 8 positions match TRBD1. V was clipped by 0 bases and J by 6 bases; unmatched bases: 6. The CDR3 has 15 amino acids. In germline, CDR1 is LGHNA, CDR2 YSLEER. The CDR3 DNA reads as TGCGCCAGCAGCCAAGATCGGCAGGGGGCAAAGACCCAGTACTTC. This encodes CASSQDRQGAKTQYF.

This clone was picked up a small number of times. The CDR3 DNA sequence: TGTGCCAGCACTTGGGACAGGGTGGGGGAAAAACTGTTTTTT. This sequence encodes CASTWDRVGEKLFF. V and J are TRBV6-5 and TRBJ1-4, with TRBD1 matching over 9 bases. Trimming took 7 bases from V and 8 from J; bases not matched to a gene: 8. Germline CDR1 reads MNHEY; CDR2 reads SVGAGI. The CDR3 contains 14 residues.

The V and J genes are TRBV9 and TRBJ1-1; 7 bases are shared with TRBD1. CDR3 size: 14 residues. V lost 4 bases, J lost 3 bases, and 6 bases stayed unmatched. Germline V gives CDR1 SGDLS, CDR2 YYNGEE. Written as DNA, the CDR3 is TGTGCCAGCAGCCCTTACAGGGGAGACACTGAAGCTTTCTTT. As protein: CASSPYRGDTEAFF.

The chain has TRBV3-1 (or the pseudogene TRBV3-2) and TRBJ1-2, with D possibly being TRBD1 (5 bases). CDR1 is LGHDT, CDR2 YNNKEL, per germline (reference sequence). The CDR3 spans 14 residues. The V gene lost 0 bases and the J gene lost 8 bases, with 13 bases spanning the gap. The CDR3 spells CASSQDPGTWGYTF. Here the CDR3 DNA reads TGTGCCAGCAGCCAAGACCCGGGGACTTGGGGCTACACCTTC.

The chain couples TRBV12-3 or TRBV12-4 to TRBJ2-7, with a tentative D call TRBD2 (6 bases). This CDR3 has 13 amino acids. Deletions cut 3 bases from V and 4 bases from J, with 10 bases between. The CDR3 here is CASSLSSEYEQYF. CDR3 in DNA: TGTGCCAGCAGTTTGTCTAGCGAATACGAGCAGTACTTC.

The chain is built from TRBV6-4 and TRBJ2-3, with 8 bases identical to TRBD2. From germline, CDR1 is MRHNA and CDR2 SNTAGT. The V and J ends lost 2 bases and 6 bases, in that order; junction bases with no gene match: 4. The CDR3 length is 14 residues. Here the CDR3 DNA reads TGTGCCAGCAGTGACCCTGCGGGGGGCGATACGCAGTATTTT. Translation: CASSDPAGGDTQYF.

The V call is TRBV2, the J call TRBJ2-6; the D is unclear. The CDR3 consists of 16 residues. CDR1 is SNHLY, CDR2 FYNNEI, per germline. V dropped 7 bases and J dropped 2 bases, with 15 bases sitting between them. CDR3 sequence (DNA): TGTGCCAGCACATTTTCAGGTCCAGCTGGGGCCAACGTCCTGACTTTC. It is translated as CASTFSGPAGANVLTF.

The rearrangement joins TRBV19 to TRBJ2-2; a possible D gene is TRBD1 (6 bases). The CDR3 extends over 15 amino acids. Between the trimmed V and J ends, which lost 6 bases and 5 bases, there was a span of 16 bases. In germline, CDR1 is LNHDA, CDR2 SQIVND (reference sequence). The chain's CDR3 is CASRTQGEGTGELFF. For the CDR3, the DNA is TGTGCCAGTAGGACACAGGGTGAGGGGACCGGGGAGCTGTTTTTT.

The rearrangement links TRBV9 to TRBJ2-1; D remains unclear. The CDR3 is made up of 17 amino acids. V lost 3 bases and J lost 0, with 16 bases in between. The germline CDR1 and CDR2 sequences are SGDLS and YYNGEE. CDR3 amino acids: CASSDTPRLSSYNEQFF. In DNA, the CDR3 is TGTGCCAGCAGCGATACGCCCAGACTCAGCTCCTACAATGAGCAGTTCTTC.

The gene calls are TRBV9 and TRBJ1-4; 12 bases agree with TRBD1. The CDR3 consists of 17 residues. Germline V CDR1 and CDR2: SGDLS, YYNGEE. The V segment lost 3 bases and the J segment 6 bases; nucleotides outside the gene matches: 9. CDR3 protein: CASSAGTGGADYEKLFF. The CDR3 DNA sequence: TGTGCCAGCAGCGCCGGGACAGGGGGCGCGGATTATGAAAAACTGTTTTTT.

The chain employs TRBV5-6 and TRBJ1-2; D is undetermined. The V end lost 0 bases, the J end lost 5 bases, and 14 bases lay between the germline ends. CDR3 length: 15 amino acids. CDR1 and CDR2 (germline): SGHDT, YYEEEE. Here the CDR3 DNA reads TGTGCCAGCAGCTTGGCGGTGGGCGAATGGTATGGCTACACCTTC. This encodes CASSLAVGEWYGYTF. Full variable domain (rest looked up from reference TRBV5-6 and TRBJ1-2): DAGVTQSPTHLIKTRGQQVTLRCSPKSGHDTVSWYQQALGQGPQFIFQYYEEEERQRGNFPDRFSGHQFPNYSSELNVNALLLGDSALYLCASSLAVGEWYGYTFGSGTRLTVV.

The CDR3 loop is CASSFSTGTKNYGYTF. The DNA for the CDR3 is TGTGCCAGCAGTTTCTCGACAGGAACAAAAAACTATGGCTACACCTTC. The chain couples TRBV28 to TRBJ1-2; a possible D gene is TRBD1 (6 bases). This CDR3 has 16 residues. Germline assignment: CDR1 MDHEN and CDR2 SYDVKM. The V and J ends lost 3 bases and 2 bases respectively, with 16 bases between them.

This chain connects TRBV15 to TRBJ1-2; 9 bases are a match to TRBD1. Per the germline V gene, CDR1 is LNHNV and CDR2 is YYDKDF (reference sequence). V lost 3 bases and J lost 8; bases outside the gene matches: 13. The CDR3 contains 16 residues. CDR3: CATSRAGTGLSGGYTF. CDR3 coding DNA: TGTGCCACCAGCAGGGCCGGGACAGGGTTATCCGGGGGCTACACCTTC.

The chain uses TRBV7-9 and TRBJ2-7, with D unresolved. Germline V gene lookup returns CDR1 SEHNR and CDR2 FQNEAQ (reference sequence). The CDR3 runs 14 residues. Trimming cost V 5 bases and J 2 bases, with 13 bases left between them. Here the CDR3 reads CASSHQHPPYEQYF. In nucleotides, the CDR3 is TGTGCCAGCAGCCATCAACATCCCCCCTACGAGCAGTACTTC.